A single sample is the source of the 3 T cell receptor beta chains below, sequenced in a study of T cells in Graves' hyperthyroidism and ophthalmopathy. RNA transcripts served as the template for amplifying TCR beta CDR3 regions. HTBI primers drove first-round RT-PCR of the TCR CDR3. A single record per CDR3 protein comes from TCRdb applying MiXCR to the multiplex PCR reads. The sample contains about 520,000 distinct CDR3 sequences, around 22% of which appear only once. Sequenced: blood. Receptors originate from a woman younger than 45 with Graves' ophthalmopathy.

There are many counts of this clonotype. The junction differs from germline at one of its ends, possibly a read error. V is TRBV7-7 and J is TRBJ2-5; no firm D call. The length of the CDR3 is 12 residues. Per the germline V gene, CDR1 is SSHAT and CDR2 is FNYEAQ (reference sequence). The CDR3 sequence: CASSSNGQTQYF. The DNA of the CDR3 is TGTGCTAGCAGCTCCAATGGGCAGACCCAGTACTTC.

The table lists this clonotype with many counts. V gene TRBV2 combines with J gene TRBJ1-2; no reliable D call. The CDR3 is 13 residues long. V lost 3 bases and J 8 bases, leaving 13 bases between the germline ends. Germline V gives CDR1 SNHLY, CDR2 FYNNEI. The CDR3 DNA follows: TGTGCCAGCAGTGATGGGTCGGGCGGCGGCTACACCTTC. Translating gives CASSDGSGGGYTF.

This clonotype was seen repeatedly, ten times or more. CDR3 residues: CASSLDPGMIGGYTF. In nucleotides, the CDR3 is TGTGCCAGCAGCTTAGATCCGGGGATGATTGGAGGCTACACCTTC. The V call is TRBV11-2, the J call TRBJ1-2; no clear D gene. V lost 0 bases and J lost 8, with 16 bases in between. This CDR3 comprises 15 residues. Germline assignment: CDR1 SGHAT and CDR2 FQNNGV.